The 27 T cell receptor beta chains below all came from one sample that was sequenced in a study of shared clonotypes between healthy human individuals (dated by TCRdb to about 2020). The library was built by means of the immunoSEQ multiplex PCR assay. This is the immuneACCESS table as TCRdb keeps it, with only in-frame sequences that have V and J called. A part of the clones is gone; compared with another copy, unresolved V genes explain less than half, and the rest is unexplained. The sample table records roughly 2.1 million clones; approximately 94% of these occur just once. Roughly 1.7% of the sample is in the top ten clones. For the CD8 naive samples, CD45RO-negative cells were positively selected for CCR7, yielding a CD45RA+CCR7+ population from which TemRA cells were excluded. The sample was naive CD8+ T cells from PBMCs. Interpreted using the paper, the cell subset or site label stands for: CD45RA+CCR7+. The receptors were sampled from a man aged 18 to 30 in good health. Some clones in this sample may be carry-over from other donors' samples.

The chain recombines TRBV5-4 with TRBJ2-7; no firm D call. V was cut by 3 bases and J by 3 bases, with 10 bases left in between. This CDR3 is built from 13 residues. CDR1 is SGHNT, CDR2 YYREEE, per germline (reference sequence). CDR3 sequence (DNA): TGTGCCAGCAGCTATAACAGAGACTACGAGCAGTACTTC. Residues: CASSYNRDYEQYF.

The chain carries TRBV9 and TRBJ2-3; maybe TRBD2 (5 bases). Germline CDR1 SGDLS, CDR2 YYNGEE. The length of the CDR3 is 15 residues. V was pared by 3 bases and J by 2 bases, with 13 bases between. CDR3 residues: CASSAGAVPTDTQYF. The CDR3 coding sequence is TGTGCCAGCAGCGCCGGAGCGGTCCCCACAGATACGCAGTATTTT.

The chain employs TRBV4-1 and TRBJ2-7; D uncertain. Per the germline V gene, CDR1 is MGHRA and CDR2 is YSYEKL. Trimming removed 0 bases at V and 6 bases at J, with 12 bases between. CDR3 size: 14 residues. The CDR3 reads CASSQDGVRAEQYF. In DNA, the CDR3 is TGCGCCAGCAGCCAAGATGGGGTAAGGGCCGAGCAGTACTTC.

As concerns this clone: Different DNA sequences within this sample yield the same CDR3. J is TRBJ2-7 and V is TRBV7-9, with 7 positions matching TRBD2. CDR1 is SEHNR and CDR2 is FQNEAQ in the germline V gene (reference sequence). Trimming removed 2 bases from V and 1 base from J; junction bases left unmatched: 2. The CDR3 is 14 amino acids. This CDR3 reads CASSLPAGSYEQYF. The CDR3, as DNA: TGTGCCAGCAGCTTACCAGCGGGATCCTACGAGCAGTACTTC.

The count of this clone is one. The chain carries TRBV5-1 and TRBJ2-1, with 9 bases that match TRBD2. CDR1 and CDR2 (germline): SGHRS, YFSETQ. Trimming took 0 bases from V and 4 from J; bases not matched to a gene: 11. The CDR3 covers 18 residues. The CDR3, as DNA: TGCGCCAGCAGCTTGGTGAAGGCGGGAGGGTGGGGGTACAATGAGCAGTTCTTC. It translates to CASSLVKAGGWGYNEQFF. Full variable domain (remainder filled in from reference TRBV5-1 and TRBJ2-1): KAGVTQTPRYLIKTRGQQVTLSCSPISGHRSVSWYQQTPGQGLQFLFEYFSETQRNKGNFPGRFSGRQFSNSRSEMNVSTLELGDSALYLCASSLVKAGGWGYNEQFFGPGTRLTVL.

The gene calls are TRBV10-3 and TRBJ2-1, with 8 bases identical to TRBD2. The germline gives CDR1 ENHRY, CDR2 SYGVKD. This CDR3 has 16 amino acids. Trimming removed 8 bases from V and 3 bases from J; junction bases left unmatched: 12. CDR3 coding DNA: TGTGCCATCCAAGACGATAGCGGGAACTACTACAATGAGCAGTTCTTC. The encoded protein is CAIQDDSGNYYNEQFF.

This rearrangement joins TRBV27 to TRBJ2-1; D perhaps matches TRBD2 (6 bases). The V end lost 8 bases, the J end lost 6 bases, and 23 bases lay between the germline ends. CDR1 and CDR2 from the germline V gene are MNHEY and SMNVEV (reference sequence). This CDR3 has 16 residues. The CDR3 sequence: CASSDLLGRISNEQFF. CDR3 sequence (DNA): TGTGCCAGCTCGGACTTACTCGGGAGAATCAGCAATGAGCAGTTCTTC.

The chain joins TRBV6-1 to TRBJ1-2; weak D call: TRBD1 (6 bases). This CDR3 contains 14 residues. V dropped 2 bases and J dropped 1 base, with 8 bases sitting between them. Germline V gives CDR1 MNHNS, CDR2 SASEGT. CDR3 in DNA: TGTGCCAGCAGTGAACAGGGGTTTAACTATGGCTACACCTTC. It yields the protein CASSEQGFNYGYTF.

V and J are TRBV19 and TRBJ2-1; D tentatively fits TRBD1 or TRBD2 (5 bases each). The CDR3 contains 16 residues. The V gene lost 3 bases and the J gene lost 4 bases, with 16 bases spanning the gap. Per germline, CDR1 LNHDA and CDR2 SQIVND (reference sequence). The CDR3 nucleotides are TGTGCCAGTAGTATGGTCCGGGACGCCACTTACAATGAGCAGTTCTTC. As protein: CASSMVRDATYNEQFF.

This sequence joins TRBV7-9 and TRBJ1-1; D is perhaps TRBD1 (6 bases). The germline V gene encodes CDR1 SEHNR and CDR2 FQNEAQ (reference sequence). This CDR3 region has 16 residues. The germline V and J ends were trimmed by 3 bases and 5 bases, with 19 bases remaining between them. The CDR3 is CASSFAYRDESTEAFF. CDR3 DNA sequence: TGTGCCAGCAGCTTCGCCTACAGGGACGAGAGTACTGAAGCTTTCTTT.

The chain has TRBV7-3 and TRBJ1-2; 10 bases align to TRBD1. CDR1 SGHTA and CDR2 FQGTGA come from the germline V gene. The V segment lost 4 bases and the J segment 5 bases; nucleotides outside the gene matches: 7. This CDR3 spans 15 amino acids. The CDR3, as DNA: TGTGCCAGCAGCTCTCACGGGACAGGGGTGTATGGCTACACCTTC. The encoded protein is CASSSHGTGVYGYTF.

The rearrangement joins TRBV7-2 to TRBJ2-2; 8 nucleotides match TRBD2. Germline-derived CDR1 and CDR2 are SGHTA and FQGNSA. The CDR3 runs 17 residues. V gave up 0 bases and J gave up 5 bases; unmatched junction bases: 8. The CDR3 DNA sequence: TGTGCCAGCAGCTTAGCTAGCGGGAAAGGTCGGACCGGGGAGCTGTTTTTT. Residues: CASSLASGKGRTGELFF.

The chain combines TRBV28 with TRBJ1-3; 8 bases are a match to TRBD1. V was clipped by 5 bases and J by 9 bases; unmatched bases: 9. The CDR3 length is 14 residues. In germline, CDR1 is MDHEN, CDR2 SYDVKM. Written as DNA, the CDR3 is TGTGCCAGCAGTCAGGACAGGGAAGTCCCCACCATATATTTT. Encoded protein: CASSQDREVPTIYF.

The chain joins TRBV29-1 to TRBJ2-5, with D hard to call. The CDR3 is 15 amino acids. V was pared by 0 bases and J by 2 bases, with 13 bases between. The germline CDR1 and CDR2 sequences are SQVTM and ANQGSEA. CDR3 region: CSVEDPAYLQETQYF. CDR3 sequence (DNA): TGCAGCGTTGAAGATCCTGCGTATTTACAAGAGACCCAGTACTTC.

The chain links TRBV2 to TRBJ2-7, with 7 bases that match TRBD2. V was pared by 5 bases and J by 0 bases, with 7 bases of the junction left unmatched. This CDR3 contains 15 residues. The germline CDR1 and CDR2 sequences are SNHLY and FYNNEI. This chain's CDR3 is CASSSSGMASYEQYF. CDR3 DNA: TGTGCCAGCAGTTCTAGCGGTATGGCCTCCTACGAGCAGTACTTC.

The CDR3 protein is CASSPSLAGVINEQFF. DNA for the CDR3: TGTGCCAGCAGCCCCTCCCTAGCGGGAGTGATTAATGAGCAGTTCTTC. The rearrangement links TRBV7-2 to TRBJ2-1; 10 bases agree with TRBD2. This CDR3 has 16 residues. V shed 5 bases and J 7 bases; nucleotides not matched to a gene: 11. CDR1 is SGHTA, CDR2 FQGNSA, per germline. Full variable domain (remainder filled in from reference TRBV7-2 and TRBJ2-1): GAGVSQSPSNKVTEKGKDVELRCDPISGHTALYWYRQSLGQGLEFLIYFQGNSAPDKSGLPSDRFSAERTGGSVSTLTIQRTQQEDSAVYLCASSPSLAGVINEQFFGPGTRLTVL.

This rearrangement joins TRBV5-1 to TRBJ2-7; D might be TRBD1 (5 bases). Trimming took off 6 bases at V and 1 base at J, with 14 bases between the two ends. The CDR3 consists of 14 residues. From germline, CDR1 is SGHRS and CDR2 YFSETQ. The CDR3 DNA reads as TGCGCCAGCACCCAATGGGGCAGTTCCTACGAGCAGTACTTC. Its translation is CASTQWGSSYEQYF.

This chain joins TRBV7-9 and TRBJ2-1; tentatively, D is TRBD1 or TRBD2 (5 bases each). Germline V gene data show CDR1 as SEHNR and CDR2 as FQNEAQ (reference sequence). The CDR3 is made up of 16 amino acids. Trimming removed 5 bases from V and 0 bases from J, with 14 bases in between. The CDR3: CASSPTEGSSYNEQFF. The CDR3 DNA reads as TGTGCCAGCAGCCCGACCGAGGGGAGCTCCTACAATGAGCAGTTCTTC. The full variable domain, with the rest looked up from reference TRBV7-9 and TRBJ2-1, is DTGVSQNPRHKITKRGQNVTFRCDPISEHNRLYWYRQTLGQGPEFLTYFQNEAQLEKSRLLSDRFSAERPKGSFSTLEIQRTEQGDSAMYLCASSPTEGSSYNEQFFGPGTRLTVL.

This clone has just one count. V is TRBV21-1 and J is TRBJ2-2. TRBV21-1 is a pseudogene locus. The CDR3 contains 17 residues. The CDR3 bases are TGTGCCAGCAGCAAAGACGTACGGCCGCGACGCACCGGGGAGCTGTTTTTT. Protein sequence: CASSKDVRPRRTGELFF.

In nucleotides, the CDR3 is TGTGCCAGCAGCTTAGTCCTAGGCGGGACAGGAAACACCATATATTTT. As protein: CASSLVLGGTGNTIYF. The chain employs TRBV7-9 and TRBJ1-3; D may be TRBD1 (6 bases). The CDR3 covers 16 residues. Trimming stripped 1 base from V and 4 bases from J, with 14 bases between. Germline values: CDR1 SEHNR, CDR2 FQNEAQ (reference sequence).

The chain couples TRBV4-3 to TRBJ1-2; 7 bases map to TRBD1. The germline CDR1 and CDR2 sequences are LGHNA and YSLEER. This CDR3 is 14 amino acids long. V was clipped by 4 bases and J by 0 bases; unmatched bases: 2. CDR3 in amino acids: CASSPGGTNYGYTF. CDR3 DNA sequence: TGCGCCAGCAGCCCAGGGGGAACTAACTATGGCTACACCTTC.

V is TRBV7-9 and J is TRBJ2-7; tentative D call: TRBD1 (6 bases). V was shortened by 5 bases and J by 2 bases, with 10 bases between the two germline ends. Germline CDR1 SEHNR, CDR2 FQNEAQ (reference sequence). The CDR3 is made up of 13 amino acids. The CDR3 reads CASSKDSTYEQYF. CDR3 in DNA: TGTGCCAGCAGCAAGGACAGCACCTACGAGCAGTACTTC.

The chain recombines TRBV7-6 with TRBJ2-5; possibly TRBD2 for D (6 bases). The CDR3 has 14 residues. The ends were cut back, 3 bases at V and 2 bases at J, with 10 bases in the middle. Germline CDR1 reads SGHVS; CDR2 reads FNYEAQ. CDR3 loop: CASSFLTRQETQYF. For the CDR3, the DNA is TGTGCCAGCAGCTTTCTGACTAGACAAGAGACCCAGTACTTC.

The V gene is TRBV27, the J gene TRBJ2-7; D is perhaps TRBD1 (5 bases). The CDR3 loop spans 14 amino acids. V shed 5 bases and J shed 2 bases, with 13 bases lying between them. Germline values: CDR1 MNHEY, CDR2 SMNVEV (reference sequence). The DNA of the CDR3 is TGTGCCAGCAGTGTAGGGGTCGCAACCTACGAGCAGTACTTC. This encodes CASSVGVATYEQYF.

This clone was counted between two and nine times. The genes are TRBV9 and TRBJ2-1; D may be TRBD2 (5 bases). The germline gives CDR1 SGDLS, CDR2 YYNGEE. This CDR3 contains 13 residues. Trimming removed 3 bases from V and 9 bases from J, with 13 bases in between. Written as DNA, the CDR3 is TGTGCCAGCAGCGCGACTACTCCGGGTGAGCAGTTCTTC. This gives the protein CASSATTPGEQFF.

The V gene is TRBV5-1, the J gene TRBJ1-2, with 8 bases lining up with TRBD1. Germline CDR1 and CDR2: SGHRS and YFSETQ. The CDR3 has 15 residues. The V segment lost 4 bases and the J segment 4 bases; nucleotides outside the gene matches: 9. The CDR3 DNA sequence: TGCGCCAGCAGCGCCTCAGGGGGCATCAGCTATGGCTACACCTTC. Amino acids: CASSASGGISYGYTF.

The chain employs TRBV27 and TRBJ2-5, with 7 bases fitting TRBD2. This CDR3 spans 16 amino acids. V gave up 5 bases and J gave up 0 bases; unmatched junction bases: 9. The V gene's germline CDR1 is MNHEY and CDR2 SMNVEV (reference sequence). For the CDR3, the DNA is TGTGCCAGCAGTCTTATGGGGGGGGGTTACCAAGAGACCCAGTACTTC. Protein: CASSLMGGGYQETQYF.